These T cell receptor beta chains were read from a single sample in a study of shared clonotypes between healthy human individuals. The method was immunoSEQ multiplex PCR; TCRdb's version includes in-frame clones alone and lacks a portion of them. The repertoire has about 580,000 clones, roughly 98% of them found once; the top ten carry 0.3%. Sequencing was performed on naive CD8+ T cells sorted from blood. The receptor source for this set is a man aged 25 to 40 in good health. Each CDR3 is given with its conserved first and last residue. A D gene is named only where the DNA matches it firmly. Clone size appears in some rows only: once, few, many, or a class for an expanded clone.

clone size: .; V gene: TRBV7-9; J gene: TRBJ1-3; D gene: TRBD1; CDR3 protein: CASSLTGGRTGNTIYF; CDR3 DNA: TGTGCCAGCAGCTTAACAGGGGGCCGCACTGGAAACACCATATATTTT
clone size: once; V gene: TRBV25-1; J gene: TRBJ2-7; D gene: .; CDR3 protein: CASSETYYEQYF; CDR3 DNA: TGTGCCAGCAGTGAAACCTACTACGAGCAGTACTTC
clone size: .; V gene: TRBV11-2; J gene: TRBJ1-5; D gene: .; CDR3 protein: CASSPIGQGNQPQHF; CDR3 DNA: TGTGCCAGCAGCCCTATCGGTCAGGGCAATCAGCCCCAGCATTTT
clone size: .; V gene: TRBV15; J gene: TRBJ1-4; D gene: .; CDR3 protein: CATSRARADNEKLFF; CDR3 DNA: TGTGCCACCAGCAGAGCACGGGCAGATAATGAAAAACTGTTTTTT
clone size: .; V gene: TRBV13; J gene: TRBJ1-5; D gene: TRBD1; CDR3 protein: CASSLGGQGRQPQHF; CDR3 DNA: TGTGCCAGCAGCTTAGGGGGACAGGGGCGCCAGCCCCAGCATTTT
clone size: .; V gene: TRBV27; J gene: TRBJ2-2; D gene: .; CDR3 protein: CASSFRRANTGELFF; CDR3 DNA: TGTGCCAGCAGTTTTCGGCGGGCGAACACCGGGGAGCTGTTTTTT
clone size: .; V gene: TRBV9; J gene: TRBJ1-1; D gene: .; CDR3 protein: CASSVEVNTEAFF; CDR3 DNA: TGTGCCAGCAGCGTCGAAGTGAACACTGAAGCTTTCTTT
clone size: .; V gene: TRBV30; J gene: TRBJ2-7; D gene: TRBD2; CDR3 protein: CAWSPGLAGFYEQYF; CDR3 DNA: TGTGCCTGGAGTCCCGGACTAGCGGGATTCTACGAGCAGTACTTC
clone size: .; V gene: TRBV27; J gene: TRBJ2-7; D gene: TRBD2; CDR3 protein: CASSLLSTSGSLMQYF; CDR3 DNA: TGTGCCAGCAGTCTCTTATCGACTAGCGGGAGTTTGATGCAGTACTTC
clone size: .; V gene: TRBV21-1; J gene: TRBJ2-1; D gene: .; CDR3 protein: CASGVREQFF; CDR3 DNA: TGTGCCAGTGGAGTTAGGGAGCAGTTCTTC
clone size: .; V gene: TRBV6-1; J gene: TRBJ1-2; D gene: TRBD1; CDR3 protein: CAIEQGASYGYTF; CDR3 DNA: TGTGCCATTGAACAGGGGGCCAGCTATGGCTACACCTTC
clone size: .; V gene: TRBV10-3; J gene: TRBJ2-1; D gene: TRBD2; CDR3 protein: CAISPRSGRSYNEQFF; CDR3 DNA: TGTGCCATCAGCCCTCGGTCCGGGAGGTCCTACAATGAGCAGTTCTTC
clone size: .; V gene: TRBV7-9; J gene: TRBJ2-7; D gene: .; CDR3 protein: CASSLAGPNSYEQYF; CDR3 DNA: TGTGCCAGCAGCTTAGCTGGACCAAACTCCTACGAGCAGTACTTC
clone size: .; V gene: TRBV28; J gene: TRBJ2-7; D gene: .; CDR3 protein: CASSFGLAGTGLWSYEQYF; CDR3 DNA: TGTGCCAGCAGTTTCGGATTGGCAGGGACCGGATTGTGGTCCTACGAGCAGTACTTC
clone size: .; V gene: TRBV28; J gene: TRBJ1-5; D gene: .; CDR3 protein: CASSFGVSNQPQHF; CDR3 DNA: TGTGCCAGCAGTTTCGGGGTGAGCAATCAGCCCCAGCATTTT
clone size: .; V gene: TRBV5-4; J gene: TRBJ1-1; D gene: TRBD1; CDR3 protein: CASSLEGTGANEAFF; CDR3 DNA: TGTGCCAGCAGCTTGGAGGGGACAGGGGCAAATGAAGCTTTCTTT
clone size: .; V gene: TRBV19; J gene: TRBJ1-5; D gene: TRBD1; CDR3 protein: CASSGDREGYSNQPQHF; CDR3 DNA: TGTGCCAGTAGTGGAGACAGGGAGGGCTATAGCAATCAGCCCCAGCATTTT
clone size: .; V gene: TRBV7-9; J gene: TRBJ1-4; D gene: .; CDR3 protein: CASSPPPDSSRLLKLFF; CDR3 DNA: TGTGCCAGCAGCCCACCACCGGACAGCTCCAGATTATTGAAACTGTTTTTT
clone size: .; V gene: TRBV27; J gene: TRBJ2-1; D gene: .; CDR3 protein: CASSLGLAFIDEQFF; CDR3 DNA: TGTGCCAGCAGTCTCGGGCTAGCTTTTATAGATGAGCAGTTCTTC
clone size: once; V gene: TRBV28; J gene: TRBJ2-7; D gene: TRBD2; CDR3 protein: CASRLSRGTSGRRATYEQYF; CDR3 DNA: TGTGCCAGCAGACTCTCCCGGGGGACTAGCGGGAGGCGAGCAACCTACGAGCAGTACTTC
clone size: .; V gene: TRBV5-5; J gene: TRBJ2-7; D gene: .; CDR3 protein: CASSFIPGSYEQYF; CDR3 DNA: TGTGCCAGCAGCTTCATCCCAGGCTCCTACGAGCAGTACTTC
clone size: .; V gene: TRBV9; J gene: TRBJ2-2; D gene: TRBD1; CDR3 protein: CASSAYGTGITGELFF; CDR3 DNA: TGTGCCAGCAGCGCTTACGGGACAGGGATAACCGGGGAGCTGTTTTTT